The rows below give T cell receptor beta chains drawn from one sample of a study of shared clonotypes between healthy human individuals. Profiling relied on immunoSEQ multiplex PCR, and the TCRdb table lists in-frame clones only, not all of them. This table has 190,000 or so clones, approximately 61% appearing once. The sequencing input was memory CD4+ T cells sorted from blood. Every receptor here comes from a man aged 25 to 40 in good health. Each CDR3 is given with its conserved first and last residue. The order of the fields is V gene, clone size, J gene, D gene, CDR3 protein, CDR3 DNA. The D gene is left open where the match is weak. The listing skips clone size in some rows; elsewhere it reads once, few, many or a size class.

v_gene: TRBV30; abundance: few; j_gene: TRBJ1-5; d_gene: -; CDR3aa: CAWSAGVGYQPQHF; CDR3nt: TGTGCCTGGAGTGCAGGGGTTGGATATCAGCCCCAGCATTTT
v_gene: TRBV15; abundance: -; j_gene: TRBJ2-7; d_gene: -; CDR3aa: CATSRDHEQYF; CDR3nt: TGTGCCACCAGCAGGGACCACGAGCAGTACTTC
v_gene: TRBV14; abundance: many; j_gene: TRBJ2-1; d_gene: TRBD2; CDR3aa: CASSQDIRGETSGPGGGYNEQFF; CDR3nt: TGTGCCAGCAGCCAAGACATTCGGGGCGAGACTAGCGGACCCGGAGGTGGGTACAATGAGCAGTTCTTC
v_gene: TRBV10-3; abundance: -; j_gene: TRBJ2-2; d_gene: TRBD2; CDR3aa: CATGAAGGANTGELFF; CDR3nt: TGTGCCACCGGGGCCGCGGGAGGGGCGAACACCGGGGAGCTGTTTTTT
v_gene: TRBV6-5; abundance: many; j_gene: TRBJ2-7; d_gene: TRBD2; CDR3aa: CASRSGSEQYF; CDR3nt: TGTGCCAGCCGTAGCGGGAGCGAGCAGTACTTC
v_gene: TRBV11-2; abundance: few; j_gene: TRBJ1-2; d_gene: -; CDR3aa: CASSGGVRDSRGYGYTF; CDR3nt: TGTGCCAGCAGCGGGGGGGTGCGGGACTCTAGAGGGTATGGCTACACCTTC
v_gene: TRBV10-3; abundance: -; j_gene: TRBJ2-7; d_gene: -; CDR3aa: CAISPGHGVVGQYF; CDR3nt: TGTGCCATCAGTCCGGGACACGGGGTGGTCGGGCAGTACTTC
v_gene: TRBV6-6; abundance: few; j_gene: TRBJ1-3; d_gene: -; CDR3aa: CASIRDAGNTIYF; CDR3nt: TGTGCCAGCATCAGGGACGCAGGAAACACCATATATTTT
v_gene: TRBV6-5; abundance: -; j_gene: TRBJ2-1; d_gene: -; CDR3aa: CASRIDREAVSEQFF; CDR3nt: TGTGCCAGCAGGATAGACAGGGAGGCGGTTAGTGAGCAGTTCTTC
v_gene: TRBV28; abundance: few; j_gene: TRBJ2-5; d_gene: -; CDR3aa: CATGAGSFQETQYF; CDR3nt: TGTGCCACAGGTGCGGGGAGCTTCCAAGAGACCCAGTACTTC
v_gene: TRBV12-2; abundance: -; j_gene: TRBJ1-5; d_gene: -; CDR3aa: CASRLAGQSNQPQHF; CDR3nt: TGTGCAAGTCGCTTAGCGGGACAGAGCAATCAGCCCCAGCATTTT
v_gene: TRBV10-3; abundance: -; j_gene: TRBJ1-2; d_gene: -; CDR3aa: CAIAPGEPYLLTQNYGYTF; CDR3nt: TGTGCCATAGCTCCAGGGGAGCCCTACCTCCTCACCCAGAACTATGGCTACACCTTC
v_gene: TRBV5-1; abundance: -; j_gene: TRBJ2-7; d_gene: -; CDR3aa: CASSFNSRLARTYEQYF; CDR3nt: TGCGCCAGCAGCTTTAATTCCCGGCTAGCGAGGACCTACGAGCAGTACTTC
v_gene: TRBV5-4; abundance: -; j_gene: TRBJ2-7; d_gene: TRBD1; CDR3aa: CASSFFPRGTGVSYEQYF; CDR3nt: TGTGCCAGCAGCTTTTTTCCCCGAGGGACAGGGGTGTCCTACGAGCAGTACTTC
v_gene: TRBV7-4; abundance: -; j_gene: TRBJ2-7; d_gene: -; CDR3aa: CASSATRAYEQYF; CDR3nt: TGTGCCAGCAGCGCGACTAGGGCCTACGAGCAGTACTTC
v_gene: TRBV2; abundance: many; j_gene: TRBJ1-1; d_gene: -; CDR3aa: CASSPWTEAFF; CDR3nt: TGTGCCAGCAGCCCGTGGACTGAAGCTTTCTTT
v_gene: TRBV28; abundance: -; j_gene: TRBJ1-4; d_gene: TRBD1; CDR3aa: CASSLGTVEKLFF; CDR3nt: TGTGCCAGCAGTTTAGGGACAGTCGAAAAACTGTTTTTT
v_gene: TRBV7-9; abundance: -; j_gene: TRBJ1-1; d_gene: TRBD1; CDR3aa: CASSTTGVSEAFF; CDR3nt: TGTGCCAGCAGCACTACAGGGGTGAGTGAAGCTTTCTTT
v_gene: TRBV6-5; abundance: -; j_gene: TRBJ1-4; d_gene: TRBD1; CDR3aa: CASSRGQSNEKLFF; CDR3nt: TGTGCCAGCAGCCGGGGACAGTCGAATGAAAAACTGTTTTTT
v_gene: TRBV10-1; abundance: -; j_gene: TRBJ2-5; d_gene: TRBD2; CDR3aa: CASSESTSSGQETQYF; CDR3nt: TGCGCCAGCAGTGAGTCTACGTCTAGCGGACAAGAGACCCAGTACTTC
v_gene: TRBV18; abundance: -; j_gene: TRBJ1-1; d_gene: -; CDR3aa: CASSPPMNTEAFF; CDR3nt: TGTGCCAGCTCACCACCGATGAACACTGAAGCTTTCTTT
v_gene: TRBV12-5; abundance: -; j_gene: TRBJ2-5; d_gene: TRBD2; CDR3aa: CASGLGISGSMGETQYF; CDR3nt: TGTGCTAGTGGTTTGGGGATTAGCGGGAGTATGGGAGAGACCCAGTACTTC
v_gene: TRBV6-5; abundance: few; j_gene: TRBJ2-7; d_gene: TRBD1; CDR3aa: CASSRDSLFEQYF; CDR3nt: TGTGCCAGCAGCCGGGACAGCCTCTTCGAGCAGTACTTC
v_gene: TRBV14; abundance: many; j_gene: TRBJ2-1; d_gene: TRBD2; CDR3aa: CASSQGQAGGGNEQFF; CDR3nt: TGTGCCAGCAGCCAAGGACAAGCGGGAGGGGGAAATGAGCAGTTCTTC
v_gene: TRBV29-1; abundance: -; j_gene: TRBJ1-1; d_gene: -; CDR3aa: CSVADRPDGDTEAFF; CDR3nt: TGCAGCGTTGCGGACAGACCCGACGGAGACACTGAAGCTTTCTTT
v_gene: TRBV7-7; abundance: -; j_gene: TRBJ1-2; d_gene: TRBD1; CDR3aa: CASSRDGTGEIYGYTF; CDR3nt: TGTGCTAGCAGCAGGGATGGGACAGGAGAAATCTATGGCTACACCTTC
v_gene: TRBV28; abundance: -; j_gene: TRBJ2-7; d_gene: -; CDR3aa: CASSLAHRRYEQYF; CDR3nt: TGTGCCAGCAGTTTAGCACATAGGCGCTACGAGCAGTACTTC
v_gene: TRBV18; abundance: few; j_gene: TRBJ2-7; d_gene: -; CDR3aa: CASSPSGWEQYF; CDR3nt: TGTGCCAGCTCGCCATCGGGGTGGGAGCAGTACTTC
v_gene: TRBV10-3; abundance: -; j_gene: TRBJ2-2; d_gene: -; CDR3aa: CAISGGTNTGELFF; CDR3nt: TGTGCCATCAGCGGCGGGACGAACACCGGGGAGCTGTTTTTT
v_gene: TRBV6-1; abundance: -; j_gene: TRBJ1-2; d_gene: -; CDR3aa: CASSGAPAGGYTF; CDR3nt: TGTGCCAGCAGTGGAGCCCCAGCCGGTGGCTACACCTTC
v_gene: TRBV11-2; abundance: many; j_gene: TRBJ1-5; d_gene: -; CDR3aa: CASSLESGAQPQHF; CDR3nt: TGTGCCAGCAGCTTAGAATCGGGGGCTCAGCCCCAGCATTTT
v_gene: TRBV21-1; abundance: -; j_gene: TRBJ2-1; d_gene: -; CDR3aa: CASSLEKGGNYYNEQFF; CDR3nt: TGTGCCAGCAGCCTTGAGAAAGGGGGCAATTATTACAATGAGCAGTTCTTC
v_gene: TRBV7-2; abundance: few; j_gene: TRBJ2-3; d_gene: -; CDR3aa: CASSTPGTRTDTQYF; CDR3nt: TGTGCCAGCAGCACCCCCGGGACTCGCACAGATACGCAGTATTTT
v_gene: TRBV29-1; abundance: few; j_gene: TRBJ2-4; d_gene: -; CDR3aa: CSVDTGNTNIQYF; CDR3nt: TGCAGCGTTGATACAGGGAATACGAACATTCAGTACTTC
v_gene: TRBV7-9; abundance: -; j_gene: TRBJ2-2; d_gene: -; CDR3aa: CASSPGGWSTGELFF; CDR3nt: TGTGCCAGCAGCCCAGGAGGTTGGTCCACCGGGGAGCTGTTTTTT
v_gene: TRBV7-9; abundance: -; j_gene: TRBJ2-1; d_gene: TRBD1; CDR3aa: CASSSRGQGHNEQFF; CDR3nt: TGTGCCAGCAGCTCCAGAGGACAGGGCCACAATGAGCAGTTCTTC
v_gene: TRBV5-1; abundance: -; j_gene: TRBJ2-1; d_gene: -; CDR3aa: CASSLVPGTSYNEQFF; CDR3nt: TGCGCCAGCAGCTTGGTTCCGGGAACCTCCTACAATGAGCAGTTCTTC
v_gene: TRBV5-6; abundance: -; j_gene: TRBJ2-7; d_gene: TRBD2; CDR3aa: CASSKGLVTYYEQYF; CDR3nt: TGTGCCAGCAGCAAAGGACTAGTGACCTACTACGAGCAGTACTTC
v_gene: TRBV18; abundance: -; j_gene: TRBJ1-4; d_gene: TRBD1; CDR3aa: CASYSGLGQANEKLFF; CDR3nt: TGTGCCAGCTACAGCGGACTCGGACAGGCTAATGAAAAACTGTTTTTT
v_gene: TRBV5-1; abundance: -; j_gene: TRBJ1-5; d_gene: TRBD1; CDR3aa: CASSPGQGEQPQHF; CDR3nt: TGCGCCAGCAGCCCGGGACAGGGTGAGCAGCCCCAGCATTTT
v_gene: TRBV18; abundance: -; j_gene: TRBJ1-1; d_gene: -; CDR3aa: CASSPGLSSRVATEAFF; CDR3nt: TGTGCCAGCTCACCTGGGCTCTCCTCCAGGGTGGCCACTGAAGCTTTCTTT
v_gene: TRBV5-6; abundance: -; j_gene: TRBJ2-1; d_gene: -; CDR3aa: CASSLPPYNEQFF; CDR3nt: TGTGCCAGCTCCCTTCCCCCATACAATGAGCAGTTCTTC
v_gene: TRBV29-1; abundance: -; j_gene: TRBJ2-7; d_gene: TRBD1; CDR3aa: CSGGTGVYEQYF; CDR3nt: TGCAGCGGCGGGACAGGGGTCTACGAGCAGTACTTC
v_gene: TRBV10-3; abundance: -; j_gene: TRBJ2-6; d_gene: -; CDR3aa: CAIRGSSGANVLTF; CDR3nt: TGTGCCATCAGAGGAAGCTCTGGGGCCAACGTCCTGACTTTC
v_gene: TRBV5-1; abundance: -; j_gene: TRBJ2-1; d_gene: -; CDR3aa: CASSLDGVDEQFF; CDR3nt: TGCGCCAGCAGCTTGGATGGGGTCGATGAGCAGTTCTTC
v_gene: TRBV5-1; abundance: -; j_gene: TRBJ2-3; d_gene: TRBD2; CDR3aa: CASSLNGGLAGGTDTQYF; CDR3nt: TGCGCCAGCAGCCTTAACGGAGGACTAGCGGGAGGCACAGATACGCAGTATTTT
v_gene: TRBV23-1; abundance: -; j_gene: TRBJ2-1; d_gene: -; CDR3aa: CASSLGSWELTDNEQFF; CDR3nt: TGCGCCAGCAGTCTGGGGAGCTGGGAGCTAACCGACAATGAGCAGTTCTTC
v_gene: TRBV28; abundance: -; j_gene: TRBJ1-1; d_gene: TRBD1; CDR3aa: CASSFQRQGRAFF; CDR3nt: TGTGCCAGCAGTTTCCAGAGACAGGGAAGGGCTTTCTTT
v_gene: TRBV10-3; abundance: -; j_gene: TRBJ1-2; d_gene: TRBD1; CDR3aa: CAITNPTGVKNYGYTF; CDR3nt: TGTGCCATCACTAACCCGACAGGGGTGAAGAACTATGGCTACACCTTC
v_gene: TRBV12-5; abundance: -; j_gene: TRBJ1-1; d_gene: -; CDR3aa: CASGFWLDGSEAFF; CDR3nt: TGTGCTAGTGGTTTTTGGCTGGACGGCTCTGAAGCTTTCTTT
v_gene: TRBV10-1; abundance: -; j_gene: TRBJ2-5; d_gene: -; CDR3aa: CASSDNFGETQYF; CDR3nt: TGCGCCAGCAGTGACAACTTCGGGGAGACCCAGTACTTC
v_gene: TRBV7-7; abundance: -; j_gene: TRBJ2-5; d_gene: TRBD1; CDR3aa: CASSSGQGTKTQYF; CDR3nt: TGTGCCAGCAGCTCCGGACAGGGAACGAAGACCCAGTACTTC
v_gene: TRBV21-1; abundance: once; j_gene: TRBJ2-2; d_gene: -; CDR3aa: CASSTHGGPWDTGELFF; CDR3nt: TGTGCCAGCAGCACCCACGGAGGGCCGTGGGACACCGGGGAGCTGTTTTTT
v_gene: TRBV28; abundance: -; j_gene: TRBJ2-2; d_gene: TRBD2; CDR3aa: CASSSEAGDTGELFF; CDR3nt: TGTGCCAGCAGTTCAGAAGCGGGGGACACCGGGGAGCTGTTTTTT
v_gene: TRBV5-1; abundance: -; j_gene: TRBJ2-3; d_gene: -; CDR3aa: CASSDLDTQYF; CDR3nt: TGCGCCAGCAGCGATTTAGATACGCAGTATTTT
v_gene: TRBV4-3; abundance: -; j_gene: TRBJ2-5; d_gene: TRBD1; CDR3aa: CASSIDRGETQYF; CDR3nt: TGCGCCAGCAGCATAGACAGGGGAGAGACCCAGTACTTC
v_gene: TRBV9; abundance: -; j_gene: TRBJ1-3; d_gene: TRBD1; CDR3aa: CASSAQGVSGNTIYF; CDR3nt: TGTGCCAGCAGCGCCCAGGGGGTTTCAGGAAACACCATATATTTT
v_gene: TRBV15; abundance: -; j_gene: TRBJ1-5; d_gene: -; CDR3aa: CATSRGFTGRSNQPQHF; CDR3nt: TGTGCCACCAGCCGCGGTTTTACAGGACGAAGCAATCAGCCCCAGCATTTT